This passage covers 32 T cell receptor beta chains from one sample sequenced in a study of patients and donors after allogeneic stem cell transplantation. TCRdb reanalysed the RT-PCR reads using MiXCR and keeps one entry per CDR3 protein. The table lists over 350,000 distinct CDR3 sequences, around 15% of them singletons. The sequenced sample was blood, either unsorted or a sorted T cell fraction (not recorded which). All receptors derive from a human donor who was either an allogeneic HSCT recipient or a stem cell or donor lymphocyte infusion donor (not recorded which). It is not recorded whose cells these are; they may come from a transplant donor.

This clonotype was seen only a few times. V gene TRBV20-1 combines with J gene TRBJ1-1; a weak D match, TRBD1 (5 bases). Germline V CDR1 and CDR2: DFQATT, SNEGSKA (reference sequence). V was clipped by 6 bases and J by 0 bases, with 20 bases between them. The CDR3 has 16 residues. CDR3 sequence reads: CSAWDGTLLLNTEAFF. CDR3 nucleotides: TGCAGTGCGTGGGACGGTACCTTACTTTTGAACACTGAAGCTTTCTTT.

This clonotype occurred a few times. This chain uses TRBV6-1 with TRBJ2-2; a possible D gene is TRBD2 (5 bases). Trimming left V 9 bases short and J 1 base short, with 15 bases between. This CDR3 is built from 15 residues. The germline V gene has CDR1 MNHNS and CDR2 SASEGT. The CDR3: CASPGDGKNTGELFF. The CDR3 DNA sequence: TGTGCCAGTCCCGGGGATGGCAAGAACACCGGGGAGCTGTTTTTT.

Concerning this clonotype: This may come from a read error, since a much larger clone is one base off. The J gene is TRBJ2-5, the V gene TRBV7-9; 7 bases fit TRBD1. The end of the DNA fits TRBJ2-1 better, so the J call may be wrong. This CDR3 is built from 16 residues. Germline V lookup: CDR1 SEHNR, CDR2 FQNEAQ (reference sequence). CDR3 DNA sequence: TGTGCCAGCAGCTTATGGACAGGTGACGTTCAAGAGACCCAGTTCTTC. As protein: CASSLWTGDVQETQFF.

A note on this clonotype: Possible read error: a much larger clone is one base away. V gene TRBV5-1 combines with J gene TRBJ2-1, with D perhaps given as TRBD1 or TRBD2 (6 bases each). The CDR3 is made up of 13 amino acids. Looked up from germline, CDR1 is SGHRS and CDR2 is YFSETQ. The CDR3 sequence: CASNREAYNGQFF. The CDR3 DNA is TGCGCCAGCAACAGGGAGGCCTACAATGGGCAGTTCTTC.

The chain has TRBV20-1 and TRBJ2-7, with D hard to call. Germline CDR1 DFQATT, CDR2 SNEGSKA (reference sequence). The CDR3 loop spans 14 amino acids. Trimming removed 2 bases at V and 0 bases at J, with 11 bases between. The CDR3 bases are TGCAGTGCTAGAATCACCGAAAGCTCCTACGAGCAGTACTTC. Amino acids: CSARITESSYEQYF.

V is TRBV4-2 and J is TRBJ2-2; 9 bases are shared with TRBD2. V lost 5 bases to trimming and J lost 4 bases; unmatched junction nucleotides: 14. This CDR3 is built from 18 residues. CDR1 and CDR2 from the germline V gene are LGHNA and YNFKEQ. The CDR3 region is CASSVRAASGVGTGELFF. CDR3 DNA sequence: TGTGCCAGCAGCGTACGGGCGGCTAGCGGGGTAGGCACCGGGGAGCTGTTTTTT.

This chain joins TRBV16 and TRBJ1-5; weak D call: TRBD1 (5 bases). The CDR3 extends over 17 amino acids. Germline V CDR1 and CDR2: KGHSY, FQNENV. Trimming took 3 bases from V and 1 from J, leaving 16 bases between them. CDR3 residues: CASSQGLGGISNQPQHF. In nucleotides, the CDR3 is TGTGCCAGCAGCCAGGGGCTGGGGGGAATAAGCAATCAGCCCCAGCATTTT. The full variable domain, in which reference TRBV16 and TRBJ1-5 provide the parts outside the CDR3, is GEEVAQTPKHLVRGEGQKAKLYCAPIKGHSYVFWYQQVLKNEFKFLISFQNENVFDETGMPKERFSAKCLPNSPCSLEIQATKLEDSAVYFCASSQGLGGISNQPQHFGDGTRLSIL.

This clonotype occurred many times. The gene calls are TRBV5-1 and TRBJ1-2; no definite D call. Trimming shortened V by 0 bases and J by 1 base, and 13 bases separated the two germline ends. The CDR3 has 16 amino acids. CDR1 is SGHRS and CDR2 is YFSETQ in the germline V gene. As DNA, the CDR3 is TGCGCCAGCAGCTTGGCCCCTTCGACGGATAACTATGGCTACACCTTC. Protein sequence: CASSLAPSTDNYGYTF.

Only a few counts were recorded for this clonotype. V and J are TRBV5-1 and TRBJ1-3; possibly TRBD1 for D (5 bases). The V end lost 4 bases, the J end lost 4 bases, and 12 bases lay between the germline ends. In germline, CDR1 is SGHRS, CDR2 YFSETQ. The CDR3 sequence is 14 residues long. The CDR3 sequence: CASSVAWGGNTIYF. The CDR3 bases are TGCGCCAGCAGCGTCGCTTGGGGGGGAAACACCATATATTTT.

Ten or more counts support this clonotype. The chain carries TRBV15 and TRBJ2-5; no clear D. Trimming cost V 0 bases and J 3 bases, with 14 bases left between them. This CDR3 is 16 amino acids long. Looked up from germline, CDR1 is LNHNV and CDR2 is YYDKDF (reference sequence). In nucleotides, the CDR3 is TGTGCCACCAGCAGAGATCCGGCTTTTTCCGAAGAGACCCAGTACTTC. The encoded protein is CATSRDPAFSEETQYF.

The gene calls are TRBV19 and TRBJ2-7, with 8 nucleotides matching TRBD1. Per germline, CDR1 LNHDA and CDR2 SQIVND (reference sequence). The CDR3 loop spans 15 amino acids. V shed 5 bases and J 3 bases; nucleotides not matched to a gene: 9. The CDR3 loop is CASSHPGTGLYEQYF. As DNA, the CDR3 is TGTGCCAGTAGTCATCCCGGGACAGGACTCTACGAGCAGTACTTC. Complete variable domain (other parts from reference TRBV19 and TRBJ2-7): DGGITQSPKYLFRKEGQNVTLSCEQNLNHDAMYWYRQDPGQGLRLIYYSQIVNDFQKGDIAEGYSVSREKKESFPLTVTSAQKNPTAFYLCASSHPGTGLYEQYFGPGTRLTVT.

This clonotype was counted at least ten times. V and J are TRBV24-1 and TRBJ1-1, with 8 bases aligning to TRBD1. Germline V lookup: CDR1 KGHDR, CDR2 SFDVKD. The length of the CDR3 is 15 residues. V was pared by 7 bases and J by 4 bases, with 10 bases of the junction left unmatched. The CDR3 protein is CATRIGQGASTEAFF. The CDR3 bases are TGTGCCACCAGGATAGGGCAGGGGGCCAGCACTGAAGCTTTCTTT.

This clonotype was recorded at least ten times. The chain recombines TRBV12-3 or TRBV12-4 with TRBJ1-2; a possible D gene is TRBD1 (5 bases). CDR3 length equals 14 residues. V was pared by 3 bases and J by 6 bases, with 14 bases between. The CDR3 loop is CASSFRQGRHGYTF. CDR3 DNA: TGTGCCAGCAGTTTTCGCCAGGGACGGCATGGCTACACCTTC.

At least ten counts were recorded for this clonotype. The chain joins TRBV9 to TRBJ2-7; a possible D gene is TRBD2 (6 bases). Per germline, CDR1 SGDLS and CDR2 YYNGEE. Trimming stripped 5 bases from V and 2 bases from J, with 11 bases between. CDR3 length equals 13 residues. CDR3 residues: CASSSGDAYEQYF. CDR3 nucleotide sequence: TGTGCCAGCAGTTCGGGGGACGCCTACGAGCAGTACTTC. Full variable domain (missing parts from reference TRBV9 and TRBJ2-7): DSGVTQTPKHLITATGQRVTLRCSPRSGDLSVYWYQQSLDQGLQFLIQYYNGEERAKGNILERFSAQQFPDLHSELNLSSLELGDSALYFCASSSGDAYEQYFGPGTRLTVT.

This clonotype was counted at least ten times. This chain uses TRBV20-1 with TRBJ2-7, with TRBD1 matching 10 bases. V dropped 0 bases and J dropped 2; count of bases not matched to a gene: 4. The length of the CDR3 is 15 residues. Germline V gene sequence: CDR1 DFQATT, CDR2 SNEGSKA (reference sequence). The CDR3 loop is CSARDPGTGAYEQYF. The CDR3 DNA reads TGCAGTGCTAGAGATCCAGGGACAGGGGCCTACGAGCAGTACTTC.

This clonotype occurred a few times. The rearrangement joins TRBV28 to TRBJ2-1, with 8 bases that match TRBD1. With 4 bases clipped from V and 0 bases from J, the junction kept 2 bases outside the gene matches. The CDR3 is made up of 15 amino acids. Germline V gene sequence: CDR1 MDHEN, CDR2 SYDVKM. The CDR3 region has the DNA TGTGCCAGCAGTTATCAGGGGGCCTCCTACAATGAGCAGTTCTTC. It specifies CASSYQGASYNEQFF.

The chain recombines TRBV3-1 with TRBJ1-2; D ambiguous. The CDR3 loop spans 15 amino acids. The germline V gene encodes CDR1 LGHDT and CDR2 YNNKEL (reference sequence). The V gene lost 0 bases and the J gene lost 4 bases, with 12 bases spanning the gap. CDR3 protein: CASSQEEGYVYGYTF. As DNA, the CDR3 is TGTGCCAGCAGCCAAGAAGAAGGGTACGTCTATGGCTACACCTTC.

A few counts support this clonotype. This rearrangement joins TRBV20-1 to TRBJ2-2, with 7 bases aligning to TRBD2. The germline CDR1 and CDR2 sequences are DFQATT and SNEGSKA (reference sequence). Losses at the gene ends were 0 bases for V and 4 bases for J; bases not matched to a gene: 8. This CDR3 has 16 amino acids. Here the CDR3 DNA reads TGCAGTGCTAGAGATCCGGCTAGCGGCCCCACCGGGGAGCTGTTTTTT. This gives the protein CSARDPASGPTGELFF.

This clonotype was seen a handful of times. For the CDR3, the DNA is TGTGCCAGCAGTTACTTTATGTTCCGTAGCGGGGGGGCCAAGGAGCTGTTTTTT. This codes for CASSYFMFRSGGAKELFF. The chain is built from TRBV6-5 and TRBJ2-2; the match to TRBD2 covers 11 bases. The ends lost 1 base at V and 10 bases at J; junction bases unmatched: 14. From germline, CDR1 is MNHEY and CDR2 SVGAGI. The CDR3 covers 18 residues.

The CDR3 DNA is TGCGCCAGCAGCCAAGCCGGGACTACCCCGGTTGAGCAGTTCTTC. It specifies CASSQAGTTPVEQFF. The chain uses TRBV4-1 and TRBJ2-1, with 7 bases aligning to TRBD2. CDR1 and CDR2 from the germline V gene are MGHRA and YSYEKL. The length of the CDR3 is 15 residues. The V segment lost 1 base and the J segment 9 bases; nucleotides outside the gene matches: 9.

The chain joins TRBV12-3 or TRBV12-4 to TRBJ1-1; no clear D gene. This CDR3 has 14 residues. The germline V and J ends were trimmed by 3 bases and 7 bases, with 15 bases remaining between them. CDR3 bases: TGTGCCAGCAGTTTCAGCCCACTGACATTTGAAGCTTTCTTT. Amino acids: CASSFSPLTFEAFF.

In this sample, this clonotype turned up many times. CDR3: CSGTYPTGAKNIQYF. DNA for the CDR3: TGCAGCGGCACCTATCCCACAGGGGCGAAAAACATTCAGTACTTC. The V call is TRBV29-1, the J call TRBJ2-4; 7 bases match TRBD1. After removal of 7 bases from V and 4 bases from J, the junction contained 13 bases not matched to a gene. This CDR3 has 15 residues. Per germline, CDR1 SQVTM and CDR2 ANQGSEA.

This clonotype was counted only a few times. This CDR3 is CASSYSKGLARTGELFF. Written as DNA, the CDR3 is TGTGCCAGCAGTTACTCTAAGGGACTAGCGAGGACCGGGGAGCTGTTTTTT. This chain links TRBV6-5 with TRBJ2-2, with 10 bases aligning to TRBD2. Germline V gives CDR1 MNHEY, CDR2 SVGAGI. The CDR3 extends over 17 amino acids. With 0 bases clipped from V and 5 bases from J, the junction kept 6 bases outside the gene matches.

This rearrangement joins TRBV27 to TRBJ2-1; either TRBD1 or TRBD2 may supply D (5 bases each). The V end was cut by 6 bases, the J end by 7 bases, with 13 bases between. Per germline, CDR1 MNHEY and CDR2 SMNVEV (reference sequence). CDR3 length equals 13 residues. The chain's CDR3 is CASRHGTVNEQFF. The CDR3 region has the DNA TGTGCCAGCAGACACGGGACCGTTAATGAGCAGTTCTTC.

This chain uses TRBV4-3 with TRBJ2-3, with a possible D match to TRBD1 (5 bases). Trimming removed 3 bases at V and 1 base at J, with 11 bases between. The CDR3 length is 15 residues. CDR1 and CDR2 (germline): LGHNA, YSLEER. The chain's CDR3 is CASSHKQGRTDTQYF. The CDR3 region has the DNA TGCGCCAGCAGCCATAAGCAGGGCCGCACAGATACGCAGTATTTT.

The rearrangement links TRBV6-5 to TRBJ2-1; 7 positions agree with TRBD1. The trim removed 0 bases at V and 2 bases at J, leaving 4 bases unmatched. The CDR3 is 16 amino acids. Germline values: CDR1 MNHEY, CDR2 SVGAGI. The CDR3 sequence: CASSYSRGQPYNEQFF. The CDR3 region has the DNA TGTGCCAGCAGTTACTCTAGGGGACAGCCCTACAATGAGCAGTTCTTC.

This clonotype was recorded many times. The chain employs TRBV12-3 or TRBV12-4 and TRBJ2-1; 11 nucleotides align to TRBD2. This CDR3 has 16 amino acids. V trimming: 3 bases; J trimming: 4 bases; junction bases outside the gene matches: 5. The CDR3 sequence: CASSLRRLAGYNEQFF. The DNA for the CDR3 is TGTGCCAGCAGTTTGAGGCGACTAGCGGGATACAATGAGCAGTTCTTC.

This clonotype has a count of ten or more. This rearrangement joins TRBV12-3 or TRBV12-4 to TRBJ2-7; TRBD1 aligns across 9 bases. This CDR3 is 13 amino acids long. The junction had 1 base not matched to a gene; V was cut back by 2 bases and J by 5 bases. The CDR3 here is CASSLRQGDEQYF. The CDR3 DNA is TGTGCCAGCAGTTTAAGACAGGGGGACGAGCAGTACTTC.

This chain links TRBV12-3 or TRBV12-4 with TRBJ1-1; D possibly corresponds to TRBD1 (6 bases). The germline V and J ends were trimmed by 5 bases and 7 bases, with 17 bases remaining between them. CDR3 size: 14 residues. DNA of the CDR3: TGTGCCAGCAGTCACACCGGGAAGGGGGGTGAAGCTTTCTTT. It codes for CASSHTGKGGEAFF.

CDR3 region: CASRFDRAGANVLTF. The CDR3 DNA follows: TGTGCCAGCAGATTCGACAGGGCTGGGGCCAACGTCCTGACTTTC. This chain links TRBV2 with TRBJ2-6; 7 nucleotides line up with TRBD1. J gave up 2 bases and V 6 bases, and 4 bases lay outside the gene matches. Germline assignment: CDR1 SNHLY and CDR2 FYNNEI. This CDR3 region has 15 residues.

The chain employs TRBV7-9 and TRBJ2-1; the D gene is possibly TRBD1 (6 bases). The V and J ends lost 1 base and 14 bases respectively, with 12 bases between them. Germline loops: CDR1 SEHNR, CDR2 FQNEAQ (reference sequence). This CDR3 contains 12 residues. As DNA, the CDR3 is TGTGCCAGCAGCTTAGTACAGGGAGAGAAGTTCTTC. Translated: CASSLVQGEKFF.

V and J are TRBV2 and TRBJ2-5; 8 nucleotides match TRBD1. The germline CDR1 and CDR2 sequences are SNHLY and FYNNEI. The CDR3 consists of 14 residues. The junction had 3 bases not matched to a gene; V was cut back by 4 bases and J by 2 bases. The CDR3 DNA sequence: TGTGCCAGCAGTGGACAGGGGAGACAAGAGACCCAGTACTTC. This codes for CASSGQGRQETQYF. Full variable domain (rest looked up from reference TRBV2 and TRBJ2-5): EPEVTQTPSHQVTQMGQEVILRCVPISNHLYFYWYRQILGQKVEFLVSFYNNEISEKSEIFDDQFSVERPDGSNFTLKIRSTKLEDSAMYFCASSGQGRQETQYFGPGTRLLVL.